These T cell receptor beta chains were read from a single sample in a study of cytomegalovirus exposure and HLA in healthy donors. The repertoire was sequenced with immunoSEQ multiplex PCR; TCRdb's copy has only in-frame clones and lacks some. The sample consists of 80,000 to 95,000 clones, less than 65% of them appearing once. Sequencing used PBMCs. The source of these receptors is a woman aged 25-40 years in good health and CMV-seronegative. CDR3s include the opening cysteine and the closing phenylalanine or tryptophan. Each record gives: clone size, D gene, V gene, J gene, CDR3 protein, CDR3 DNA. D genes are given only for firm matches. Clone size is shown for a subset of rows, as once, few, many or a class of expanded clone.

few	NA	TRBV6-5	TRBJ2-7	CASSQTSSYEQYF	TGTGCCAGCAGCCAGACTAGCTCCTACGAGCAGTACTTC
NA	TRBD1	TRBV7-9	TRBJ2-7	CASSLVGTGVFPLDF	TGTGCCAGCAGCTTAGTTGGGACAGGGGTTTTTCCCTTAGACTTC
NA	NA	TRBV27	TRBJ2-2	CASRRERFRTGELFF	TGTGCCAGCCGAAGGGAGCGTTTCCGGACCGGGGAGCTGTTTTTT
NA	TRBD1	TRBV11-2	TRBJ2-7	CASSWDRTYEQYF	TGTGCCAGCAGCTGGGACAGGACCTACGAGCAGTACTTC
NA	TRBD1	TRBV2	TRBJ1-2	CASSPLQGRFRYGYTF	TGTGCCAGCAGTCCTCTACAGGGGCGGTTTCGATATGGCTACACCTTC
once	NA	TRBV19	TRBJ1-5	CASSKREIQPQHF	TGTGCCAGTAGTAAGAGGGAAATCCAGCCCCAGCATTTT
NA	TRBD1	TRBV7-3	TRBJ2-5	CASSLTGTGGETQYF	TGTGCCAGCAGCTTAACTGGGACAGGGGGGGAGACCCAGTACTTC
NA	NA	TRBV11-2	TRBJ1-2	CASSPQSSQSGGYTF	TGTGCCAGCAGCCCCCAGTCGAGTCAATCAGGTGGCTACACCTTC
NA	NA	TRBV6-5	TRBJ1-5	CASGQPQHF	TGTGCCTCGGGTCAGCCCCAGCATTTT
NA	NA	TRBV7-2	TRBJ2-7	CASSLSRQGYEQYF	TGTGCCAGCAGCTTATCGCGGCAGGGCTACGAGCAGTACTTC
NA	TRBD1	TRBV5-8	TRBJ1-2	CASSSGQGAF	TGTGCCAGCAGCTCGGGACAGGGGGCATTC
few	TRBD1	TRBV5-1	TRBJ1-2	CASSLAGGDAYGYTF	TGCGCCAGCAGCTTGGCAGGGGGTGATGCCTATGGCTACACCTTC
NA	TRBD2	TRBV6-5	TRBJ2-1	CASSYWTSGGNEQFF	TGTGCCAGCAGTTACTGGACTAGCGGGGGTAATGAGCAGTTCTTC
NA	TRBD1	TRBV18	TRBJ1-1	CASSAGTGVPEAFF	TGTGCCAGCTCGGCCGGGACAGGGGTCCCTGAAGCTTTCTTT
NA	NA	TRBV6-1	TRBJ1-4	CAIRGAAGEKLFF	TGTGCCATCCGGGGGGCAGCTGGCGAAAAACTGTTTTTT
NA	TRBD2	TRBV23-1	TRBJ2-3	CASSQPSFGVSGRKYTQYF	TGCGCCAGCAGTCAACCGTCATTTGGGGTTAGCGGGAGGAAGTATACGCAGTATTTT
NA	NA	TRBV28	TRBJ1-5	CASSLPTGWSNQPQHF	TGTGCCAGCAGTTTACCTACCGGGTGGAGCAATCAGCCCCAGCATTTT
NA	TRBD1	TRBV18	TRBJ2-2	CASSPGQGPGTGELFF	TGTGCCAGCTCACCCGGACAGGGCCCCGGGACCGGGGAGCTGTTTTTT
NA	TRBD1	TRBV10-3	TRBJ2-3	CAISGTGRTDTQYF	TGTGCCATCAGTGGGACAGGGAGGACAGATACGCAGTATTTT
NA	NA	TRBV27	TRBJ2-7	CASSRDLTYEQYF	TGTGCCAGCAGCCGGGACTTGACTTACGAGCAGTACTTC
NA	NA	TRBV11-2	TRBJ2-1	CASRSLRGTPGIYNEQFF	TGTGCCAGCCGCTCGCTCCGCGGGACCCCCGGGATCTACAATGAGCAGTTCTTC
NA	TRBD2	TRBV6-5	TRBJ2-1	CASSYSGSGRFDEQFF	TGTGCCAGCAGTTACTCGGGTAGCGGGAGATTCGATGAGCAGTTCTTC
NA	TRBD2	TRBV29-1	TRBJ2-5	CSVERAGDSETQYF	TGCAGCGTTGAGAGAGCGGGAGATAGCGAGACCCAGTACTTC
few	TRBD1	TRBV4-1	TRBJ1-2	CASSQGTGGVYGYTF	TGCGCCAGCAGCCAAGGGACAGGGGGCGTCTATGGCTACACCTTC
few	NA	TRBV5-1	TRBJ2-2	CASSLRGSNTGELFF	TGCGCCAGCAGCTTAAGAGGGTCGAACACCGGGGAGCTGTTTTTT
NA	NA	TRBV28	TRBJ1-5	CASNYGTGGGNQPQHF	TGTGCCAGCAACTACGGGACCGGCGGGGGCAATCAGCCCCAGCATTTT
NA	NA	TRBV11-2	TRBJ2-3	CASSPTIDTQYF	TGTGCCAGCAGCCCCACTATAGATACGCAGTATTTT
NA	NA	TRBV4-1	TRBJ2-1	CASSQEGLSHNEQFF	TGCGCCAGCAGCCAAGAAGGACTATCCCACAATGAGCAGTTCTTC
few	NA	TRBV18	TRBJ2-7	CASSSTVGEQYF	TGTGCCAGCTCATCGACAGTGGGCGAGCAGTACTTC
NA	TRBD1	TRBV11-3	TRBJ2-3	CASRSGQGTDTQYF	TGTGCCAGCAGAAGCGGACAGGGAACAGATACGCAGTATTTT
NA	TRBD1	TRBV18	TRBJ2-1	CASSPLEPGQGPVEQFF	TGTGCCAGCTCACCGCTAGAACCGGGACAGGGTCCGGTTGAGCAGTTCTTC
NA	NA	TRBV19	TRBJ2-5	CASSIQTGTPRWETQYF	TGTGCCAGTAGTATCCAAACCGGGACTCCAAGATGGGAGACCCAGTACTTC
NA	NA	TRBV4-2	TRBJ2-1	CASRSYNEQFF	TGTGCCAGCAGGTCTTACAATGAGCAGTTCTTC
NA	NA	TRBV11-2	TRBJ1-4	CASSLYGGGGKLFF	TGTGCCAGCAGCTTATATGGGGGCGGAGGAAAACTGTTTTTT
NA	NA	TRBV7-8	TRBJ1-5	CASSLGESNQPQHF	TGTGCCAGCAGCTTAGGGGAGAGCAATCAGCCCCAGCATTTT
NA	TRBD2	TRBV10-3	TRBJ2-3	CAISALAGTDTQYF	TGTGCCATCAGTGCCTTAGCGGGGACAGATACGCAGTATTTT